This T cell receptor beta chain was recorded in a study of cytomegalovirus exposure and HLA in healthy donors. PCR involved 60 Vbeta and 13 Jbeta primers. The protocol was immunoSEQ multiplex PCR, while the TCRdb copy is restricted to in-frame clones and leaves out a portion. Here the sample spans 150,000 to 200,000 clones, about 9% being singletons. The CDR3 covers 14 residues. Germline V gives CDR1 SGHAT, CDR2 FQNNGV. V lost 4 bases, J lost 2 bases, and 12 bases lay in between. This TCR derives from a woman in her thirties in good health and CMV-seropositive. The rearrangement links TRBV11-2 to TRBJ2-7, with TRBD2 as a possible D gene (6 bases). The sequencing input was PBMCs. The CDR3 protein is CASSSGTFPYEQYF. As DNA, the CDR3 is TGTGCCAGCAGCTCAGGGACTTTCCCCTACGAGCAGTACTTC.